This T cell receptor (beta chain) was recorded in a study of T cell responses to AZD1222 COVID-19 vaccine. The CDR3 extends over 13 amino acids. Trimming cost V 8 bases and J 0 bases, with 10 bases left between them. Assay used: immunoSEQ multiplex PCR; TCRdb lists only in-frame clones, some missing. This table has over 80,000 clones, 90% to 95% appearing once. Study results and limitations: The sample set comprised mostly white British donors with more females, and clonal diversity was possibly underestimated.

Details on this clone: Its antigen is unknown.

The receptor was derived from an adult who received the AZD1222 COVID-19 vaccine. The sequences come from peripheral blood, collected 28 days after the second AZD1222 dose. The chain links TRBV12-3 or TRBV12-4 to TRBJ1-1; no reliable D call. This CDR3 is CASLLWMNTEAFF. The CDR3 nucleotides read TGTGCCAGCTTACTGTGGATGAACACTGAAGCTTTCTTT.